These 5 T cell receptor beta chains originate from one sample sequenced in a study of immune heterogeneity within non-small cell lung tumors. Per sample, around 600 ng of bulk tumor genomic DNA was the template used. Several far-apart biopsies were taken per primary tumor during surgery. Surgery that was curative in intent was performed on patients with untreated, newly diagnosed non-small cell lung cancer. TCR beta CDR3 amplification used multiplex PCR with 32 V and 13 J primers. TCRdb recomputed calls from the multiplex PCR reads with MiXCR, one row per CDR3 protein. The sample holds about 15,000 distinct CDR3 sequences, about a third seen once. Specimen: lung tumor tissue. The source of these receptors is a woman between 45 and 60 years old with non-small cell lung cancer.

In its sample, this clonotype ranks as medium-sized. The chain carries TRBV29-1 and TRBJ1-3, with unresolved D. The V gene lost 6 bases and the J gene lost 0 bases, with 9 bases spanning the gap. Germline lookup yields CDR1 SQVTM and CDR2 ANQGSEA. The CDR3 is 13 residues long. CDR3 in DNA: TGCAGCGTGCGGGAGAGCTCTGGAAACACCATATATTTT. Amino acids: CSVRESSGNTIYF.

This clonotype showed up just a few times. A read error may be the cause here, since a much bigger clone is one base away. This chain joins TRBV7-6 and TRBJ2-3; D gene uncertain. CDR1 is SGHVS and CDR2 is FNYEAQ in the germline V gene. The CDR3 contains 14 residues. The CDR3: CASSLRQSTDTQCF. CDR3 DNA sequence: TGTGCCAGCAGCTTAAGGCAGAGCACAGATACGCAGTGTTTT.

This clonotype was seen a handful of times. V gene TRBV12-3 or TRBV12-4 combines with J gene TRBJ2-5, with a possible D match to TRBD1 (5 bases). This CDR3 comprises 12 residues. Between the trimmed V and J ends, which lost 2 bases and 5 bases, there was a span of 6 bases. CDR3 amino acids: CASSLRGETQYF. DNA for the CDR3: TGTGCCAGCAGTTTAAGGGGTGAGACCCAGTACTTC.

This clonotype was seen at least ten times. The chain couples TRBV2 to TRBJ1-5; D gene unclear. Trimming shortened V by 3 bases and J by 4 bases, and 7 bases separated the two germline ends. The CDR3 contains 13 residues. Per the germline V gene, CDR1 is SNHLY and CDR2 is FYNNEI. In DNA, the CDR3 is TGTGCCAGCAGTGAGTTTTGGAATCAGCCCCAGCATTTT. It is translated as CASSEFWNQPQHF.

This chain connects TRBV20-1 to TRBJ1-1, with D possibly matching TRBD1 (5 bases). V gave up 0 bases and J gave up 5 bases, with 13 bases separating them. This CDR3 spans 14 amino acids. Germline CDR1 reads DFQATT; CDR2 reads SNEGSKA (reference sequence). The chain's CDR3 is CSARDGSRATEAFF. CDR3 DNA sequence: TGCAGTGCTAGAGATGGGTCCAGGGCAACTGAAGCTTTCTTT.